This T cell receptor beta chain stems from a study of cytotoxic CD8 clonotypes in ibrutinib-treated CLL. Whole-study results and caveats: The study found baseline clonality above age-matched healthy donors, tracking circulating CD8+ T-cell counts.

Here immunoSEQ multiplex PCR was the method, and the copy in TCRdb shows in-frame clones only, minus some. The sample includes about 310,000 clones, around four fifths seen only once; the top ten take about 6.7%. Germline CDR1 is SGDLS and CDR2 is YYNGEE. V lost 4 bases and J lost 5; bases outside the gene matches: 8. The length of the CDR3 is 14 residues. This clone was seen a handful of times. Its target is unknown. Sequencing was performed on PBMCs, taken before ibrutinib treatment. The source of this sequence is a human donor with chronic lymphocytic leukemia. This chain uses TRBV9 with TRBJ2-7, with 8 positions matching TRBD2. The CDR3 nucleotides read TGTGCCAGCAGCATAAGCGGGAGTAACGACGAGCAGTACTTC. It specifies CASSISGSNDEQYF.